Included here is one T cell receptor (beta chain) sequence, with context. Every patient had relapsed following autologous stem cell transplantation, and cohorts differed in brentuximab vedotin exposure. These data are taken from a study of PD-1 blockade in classical Hodgkin lymphoma. V shed 3 bases and J shed 4 bases, with 16 bases lying between them. There are 16 residues in the CDR3. Germline CDR1 is SGHTA and CDR2 is FQGTGA. TCRdb's table, derived via immunoSEQ multiplex PCR, lists solely in-frame clones and lacks some. The profile shows 95,000 to 100,000 clones, around 89% of them singletons. V and J are TRBV7-3 and TRBJ2-1; D gene unclear. The TCR comes from a human donor with classical Hodgkin lymphoma. Specimen: peripheral blood mononuclear cells (PBMCs), collected before the second cycle of nivolumab. CDR3 coding DNA: TGTGCCAGCAGCTTGTGGGCCGGTGACGGTTACAATGAGCAGTTCTTC. Translating it yields CASSLWAGDGYNEQFF.